This passage covers 17 T cell receptor beta chains from one sample sequenced in a study of T cell repertoires in cytomegalovirus infection. TCRdb reprocessed the reads via MiXCR and lists one record per CDR3 protein. The repertoire includes around 250,000 distinct CDR3 sequences, over 15% of them detected once, and 40% to 55% sits in the top ten. Sequencing was done on a sample of CD8+ T cells from PBMCs. Every receptor here comes from a human donor in good health (CMV status not recorded). Some clones in this sample may be carry-over from other donors' samples.

This clonotype came up many times. This chain uses TRBV7-8 with TRBJ2-2; 8 bases are shared with TRBD2. Germline V gene sequence: CDR1 SGHVS, CDR2 FQNEAQ. J gave up 6 bases and V 5 bases, and 5 bases lay outside the gene matches. This CDR3 has 14 amino acids. The CDR3 reads CASSPFSGAGELFF. The CDR3 DNA reads TGTGCCAGCAGCCCCTTTAGCGGGGCCGGGGAGCTGTTTTTT.

For this clonotype: A much bigger clone sits one base away, suggesting this may be a read error. The CDR3 DNA follows: TGTGCCAGCAGCTTAGGGGGGTTCAACGAGCAGTACTTC. The encoded protein is CASSLGGFNEQYF. This chain joins TRBV7-9 and TRBJ2-7; D could derive from TRBD1 or TRBD2 (5 bases each). This CDR3 is 13 amino acids long. Trimming removed 1 base at V and 5 bases at J, with 9 bases between. CDR1 is SEHNR and CDR2 is FQNEAQ in the germline V gene (reference sequence).

This clonotype has at least ten counts. CDR3 DNA: TGTGCCAGCAAGGGGGCCAGCTCCTACAATGAGCAGTTCTTC. Translation: CASKGASSYNEQFF. This chain connects TRBV4-2 to TRBJ2-1; TRBD1 matches at 7 bases. Germline V gene sequence: CDR1 LGHNA, CDR2 YNFKEQ. The CDR3 has 14 amino acids. The V gene end was trimmed by 7 bases and the J gene end by 0 bases; junction bases not matched to a gene: 3.

V is TRBV7-6 and J is TRBJ1-4; 11 bases fit TRBD1. This CDR3 comprises 19 residues. Germline CDR1 SGHVS, CDR2 FNYEAQ. V lost 4 bases, J lost 3 bases, and 13 bases stayed unmatched. CDR3 DNA sequence: TGTGCCAGCAGCTACCGGGACAGGGGGAACCATGGGGCTAATGAAAAACTGTTTTTT. Protein product: CASSYRDRGNHGANEKLFF.

This clonotype has just a few counts. The V call is TRBV3-1, the J call TRBJ2-1, with D uncertain. This CDR3 region has 19 residues. V gave up 1 base and J gave up 2 bases, with 21 bases separating them. Germline V gene sequence: CDR1 LGHDT, CDR2 YNNKEL (reference sequence). The CDR3 DNA is TGTGCCAGCAGCCAAGTTTCAGATAGGCCCGGTTCGGCCTACAATGAGCAGTTCTTC. Protein: CASSQVSDRPGSAYNEQFF.

This clonotype was found many times. The rearrangement links TRBV7-9 to TRBJ2-7; no clear D. The length of the CDR3 is 14 residues. Germline loops: CDR1 SEHNR, CDR2 FQNEAQ (reference sequence). Trimming pared 5 bases from V and 6 bases from J, leaving 17 bases between. CDR3 nucleotides: TGTGCCAGCAGCCCCCCCCGGCCTGTCACCGAGCAGTACTTC. It is translated as CASSPPRPVTEQYF.

This clonotype was detected many times. V usage is TRBV7-8 and J usage is TRBJ1-5; D is perhaps TRBD1 (5 bases). The CDR3 covers 16 residues. Looked up from germline, CDR1 is SGHVS and CDR2 is FQNEAQ. The V and J ends lost 2 bases and 4 bases respectively, with 15 bases between them. CDR3 loop: CASSLRAGDVNQPQHF. For the CDR3, the DNA is TGTGCCAGCAGCTTACGGGCGGGGGATGTGAATCAGCCCCAGCATTTT.

This clonotype appeared a few times. CDR3 region: CSARGPVRPEKLFF. CDR3 DNA: TGCAGTGCTAGGGGTCCGGTACGGCCTGAAAAACTGTTTTTT. The chain links TRBV20-1 to TRBJ1-4; D gene ambiguous. Germline-derived CDR1 and CDR2 are DFQATT and SNEGSKA (reference sequence). Trimming took off 3 bases at V and 7 bases at J, with 15 bases between the two ends. There are 14 residues in the CDR3.

This clonotype has a count of ten or more. The chain carries TRBV2 and TRBJ2-2, with D uncertain. The CDR3 is made up of 14 amino acids. The V and J ends lost 8 bases and 0 bases respectively, with 10 bases between them. Per germline, CDR1 SNHLY and CDR2 FYNNEI. The CDR3 bases are TGTGCCAGCCTTCCAGGCGCGAACACCGGGGAGCTGTTTTTT. This gives the protein CASLPGANTGELFF.

The sample holds a few counts of this clonotype. The chain joins TRBV4-3 to TRBJ2-7, with D possibly called TRBD1 or TRBD2 (5 bases each). Germline V gene lookup returns CDR1 LGHNA and CDR2 YSLEER. This CDR3 region has 14 residues. V was shortened by 4 bases and J by 3 bases, with 13 bases between the two germline ends. The CDR3: CASSPWMGVYEQYF. CDR3 bases: TGCGCCAGCAGCCCCTGGATGGGGGTCTACGAGCAGTACTTC.

There are a few counts of this clonotype. This chain connects TRBV20-1 to TRBJ2-1; 7 nucleotides match TRBD2. Germline V gene sequence: CDR1 DFQATT, CDR2 SNEGSKA (reference sequence). The trim removed 6 bases at V and 3 bases at J, leaving 17 bases unmatched. CDR3 length: 17 amino acids. CDR3 coding DNA: TGCAGTGCCCCTAAGCGGGGCCGACATAGCTACTACAATGAGCAGTTCTTC. Translated, it gives CSAPKRGRHSYYNEQFF.

With regard to this clonotype: One base away lies a much larger clone, so this may be a sequencing read error. The V gene is TRBV11-2, the J gene TRBJ2-1; D ambiguous. CDR1 is SGHAT, CDR2 FQNNGV, per germline. The CDR3 runs 13 residues. V gave up 0 bases and J gave up 10 bases, with 10 bases separating them. In nucleotides, the CDR3 is TGTGCCAGCAGCTTAGACCCGATCATCGAGCAGTTCTTC. It specifies CASSLDPIIEQFF.

The V call is TRBV20-1, the J call TRBJ2-5, with TRBD1 matching 10 bases. V lost 3 bases to trimming and J lost 5 bases; unmatched junction nucleotides: 6. The germline gives CDR1 DFQATT, CDR2 SNEGSKA (reference sequence). The CDR3 runs 14 residues. In DNA form, the CDR3 reads TGCAGTGCTAGCCCGACAGGGGGCAGGGAGACCCAGTACTTC. Its protein is CSASPTGGRETQYF.

This clonotype was picked up a small number of times. V gene TRBV4-1 combines with J gene TRBJ2-3; 12 positions match TRBD2. Trimming at V came to 2 bases and at J to 1 base, leaving 7 bases not matched to a gene. Germline V gives CDR1 MGHRA, CDR2 YSYEKL. The CDR3 extends over 18 amino acids. The CDR3 DNA follows: TGCGCCAGCAGCCAAAGCCTAGCGGGGGGGCCCGGCACAGATACGCAGTATTTT. Translated: CASSQSLAGGPGTDTQYF.

The sample holds many counts of this clonotype. The chain employs TRBV7-3 and TRBJ2-1; the match to TRBD2 covers 10 bases. The CDR3 loop spans 21 amino acids. The J segment lost 0 bases and the V segment lost 1 base, leaving 15 bases of the junction unmatched. Per the germline V gene, CDR1 is SGHTA and CDR2 is FQGTGA. The CDR3 DNA is TGTGCCAGCAGCTTAAGCCCTGGGGCTAGCGGGGGCCCTAGCTCCTACAATGAGCAGTTCTTC. It translates to CASSLSPGASGGPSSYNEQFF.

This clonotype was seen more than once but under ten times. The chain carries TRBV7-9 and TRBJ1-2; D gene unclear. The CDR3 consists of 15 residues. Germline CDR1 SEHNR, CDR2 FQNEAQ (reference sequence). V was shortened by 2 bases and J by 1 base, with 11 bases between the two germline ends. The CDR3 here is CASSLLDNRNYGYTF. The DNA for the CDR3 is TGTGCCAGCAGCTTACTAGACAATCGTAACTATGGCTACACCTTC.

The rearrangement joins TRBV3-1 to TRBJ2-7; unclear D gene. Deletions cut 0 bases from V and 7 bases from J, with 16 bases between. Per germline, CDR1 LGHDT and CDR2 YNNKEL (reference sequence). The CDR3 totals 15 residues. The CDR3 loop reads CASSQDRRRSWEQYF. CDR3 bases: TGTGCCAGCAGCCAAGACAGACGACGAAGTTGGGAGCAGTACTTC.